This is a list of T cell receptor beta chains from one sample in a study of blood T cell repertoires in COVID-19. Data came from immunoSEQ multiplex PCR; TCRdb stores just in-frame clones and leaves some out. Here the sample spans roughly 260,000 clones, around 87% being singletons. The specimen sequenced was peripheral blood. The receptors here all came from a woman aged 45-60 years with acute or convalescent COVID-19. Both conserved end residues are part of each CDR3. A D gene is named only where the DNA matches it firmly. Clone size, where shown, is once, few, many, or a class for clones that have expanded.

15	NA	TRBD1	TRBV3-1/TRBV3-2	TRBJ2-5	TGTGCCAGCAGCCAAGTGACGACAGGGATAGGGACCCAGTACTTC	CASSQVTTGIGTQYF
14	NA	NA	TRBV21-1	TRBJ1-2	TGTGCCAGCCACTTGGGGGGGCGCAACTATGGCTACACCTTC	CASHLGGRNYGYTF
14	NA	TRBD2	TRBV28	TRBJ2-7	TGTGCCAGCAGTTCTAGCGGCCCTACCTACGAGCAGTACTTC	CASSSSGPTYEQYF
18	NA	TRBD1	TRBV28	TRBJ2-7	TGTGCCAGCAAAACCACCCCGGGACAGGGACGTCGGGCGTACGAGCAGTACTTC	CASKTTPGQGRRAYEQYF
13	once	NA	TRBV29-1	TRBJ1-5	TGCAGCGTTGTCCACAATAGCAATCAGCCCCAGCATTTT	CSVVHNSNQPQHF
16	once	TRBD1	TRBV28	TRBJ1-5	TGTGCCAGCAGTTCCGGACAGGGGACTCTCAATCAGCCCCAGCATTTT	CASSSGQGTLNQPQHF
11	NA	NA	TRBV5-1	TRBJ1-1	TGCGCCAGCAGCTTCGCAGGAGAAGCTTTCTTT	CASSFAGEAFF
14	NA	TRBD1	TRBV7-9	TRBJ1-5	TGTGCCAGCAGCGATAGGGACAGGGATCAGCCCCAGCATTTT	CASSDRDRDQPQHF
15	once	TRBD2	TRBV18	TRBJ2-1	TGTGCCAGCTCACCAGGGACGGGAGGTGGGAATGAGCAGTTCTTC	CASSPGTGGGNEQFF
14	NA	NA	TRBV18	TRBJ1-5	TGTGCCAGCTCACCCGGTCTCAACAATCAGCCCCAGCATTTT	CASSPGLNNQPQHF
15	NA	NA	TRBV28	TRBJ2-3	TGTGCCAGCAGTCCCAGGGGGGCAAGCACAGATACGCAGTATTTT	CASSPRGASTDTQYF
14	NA	TRBD1	TRBV18	TRBJ2-7	TGTGCCAGCTCACCCGGGACAGACTCCTACGAGCAGTACTTC	CASSPGTDSYEQYF
16	NA	NA	TRBV5-1	TRBJ1-2	TGCGCCAGCAGCTTTCAGGCAGGGCTCACCTCCTATGGCTACACCTTC	CASSFQAGLTSYGYTF
16	few	TRBD1	TRBV9	TRBJ2-1	TGTGCCAGCAGCGTAGCATCAGGGGGCGGGCAGGATGAGCAGTTCTTC	CASSVASGGGQDEQFF
16	NA	TRBD2	TRBV11-2	TRBJ2-5	TGTGCCAGCAGCTTAGCCTGGCGACTAGCCCAAGAGACCCAGTACTTC	CASSLAWRLAQETQYF
14	NA	NA	TRBV27	TRBJ2-2	TGTGCCAGCAGTTTATACCGGGGCACCGGGGAGCTGTTTTTT	CASSLYRGTGELFF
14	NA	NA	TRBV6-1	TRBJ1-5	TGTGCCAGCAGTGAACAGTCGCGGGATCAGCCCCAGCATTTT	CASSEQSRDQPQHF
14	NA	TRBD1	TRBV7-2	TRBJ1-2	TGTGCCAGTTTGCAACCAGGGGGCGCGGATGGCTACACCTTC	CASLQPGGADGYTF
17	once	NA	TRBV5-6	TRBJ2-2	TGTGCCAGCAGCTTATTCACTAGTGCTCGTGACACCGGGGAGCTGTTTTTT	CASSLFTSARDTGELFF
16	NA	TRBD2	TRBV5-1	TRBJ2-2	TGCGCCAGCAGCCGCACGGGACTACCTAACACCGGGGAGCTGTTTTTT	CASSRTGLPNTGELFF
12	NA	NA	TRBV5-4	TRBJ2-1	TGTGCCAGCAGCCGCTCCTACAATGAGCAGTTCTTC	CASSRSYNEQFF
14	NA	TRBD1	TRBV19	TRBJ1-1	TGTGCCAGTAGTAAGGGACAGGTACAACTTGAAGCTTTCTTT	CASSKGQVQLEAFF
14	NA	NA	TRBV24-1	TRBJ1-2	TGTGCCACCAGTGATTTGCGCAGGGTCGAAGGCTACACCTTC	CATSDLRRVEGYTF
12	NA	NA	TRBV12-3/TRBV12-4	TRBJ2-3	TGTGCCAGCACCCCAGGTATAGATACGCAGTATTTT	CASTPGIDTQYF
19	NA	TRBD1	TRBV19	TRBJ2-1	TGTGCCAGTAGTCTCCTTCCGGGACAGGGAGTTAATTTCTACAATGAGCAGTTCTTC	CASSLLPGQGVNFYNEQFF
14	once	TRBD2	TRBV9	TRBJ2-1	TGTGCCAGCAGCGTAGTAGGGAGGGTGGGTGAGCAGTTCTTC	CASSVVGRVGEQFF
13	NA	NA	TRBV27	TRBJ2-3	TGTGCCAGCAGTTCGACTCGCACAGATACGCAGTATTTT	CASSSTRTDTQYF